The 15 T cell receptor beta chains below come from one sample, sequenced in a study of vaccination and CD4 T cells after COVID-19. Indicated treatment: approximately nine-day PBMC culture with coronavirus spike peptide pools or control peptides (ViraFEST assay). With the Oncomine TCR Beta short-read assay, DNA from cultured CD4+ T cells was sequenced. TCRdb reprocessed the PCR reads via MiXCR and lists one record per CDR3 protein. The table records some 18,000 distinct CDR3 sequences, 45% to 60% of them present only once. Antigens for these TCRs are unknown. Specimen: CD4+ T cells from blood, cultured in vitro, collected after SARS-CoV-2 vaccination. The receptors shown here come from a human donor who had recovered from COVID-19.

In this sample, this clonotype turned up a few times. The chain carries TRBV20-1 and TRBJ1-2, with TRBD1 matching over 7 bases. Germline V lookup: CDR1 DFQATT, CDR2 SNEGSKA (reference sequence). The CDR3 has 15 residues. The ends lost 6 bases at V and 2 bases at J; junction bases unmatched: 12. CDR3 DNA sequence: TGCAGTGCCACAACCGGGACAGACAAAAACTATGGCTACACCTTC. Translating gives CSATTGTDKNYGYTF.

CDR3 nucleotide sequence: TGTGCCAGCAGCAGCGAATCCAAGGGACTAGCGGGAGCTTTTGGTGGAGATACGCAGTATTTT. This codes for CASSSESKGLAGAFGGDTQYF. The chain uses TRBV21-1 and TRBJ2-3; the tabulated D call, TRBD2, remains unverified against the DNA. TRBV21-1 represents a pseudogene. This CDR3 has 21 amino acids.

This clonotype turned up a few times. The chain is built from TRBV6-1 and TRBJ1-5; 7 bases fit TRBD1. Per the germline V gene, CDR1 is MNHNS and CDR2 is SASEGT. This CDR3 is built from 16 residues. V lost 4 bases and J lost 2; bases outside the gene matches: 8. CDR3 residues: CASSGLTGSGNQPQHF. In DNA, the CDR3 is TGTGCCAGCAGTGGTTTGACAGGGAGCGGCAATCAGCCCCAGCATTTT.

This chain joins TRBV19 and TRBJ2-1; D is unclear. This CDR3 is 11 amino acids long. From germline, CDR1 is LNHDA and CDR2 SQIVND (reference sequence). V lost 1 base and J lost 6, with 1 base in between. The DNA of the CDR3 is TGTGCCAGTAGTATAGTCAATGAGCAGTTCTTC. This gives the protein CASSIVNEQFF. The whole variable domain, filled in from reference TRBV19 and TRBJ2-1, reads DGGITQSPKYLFRKEGQNVTLSCEQNLNHDAMYWYRQDPGQGLRLIYYSQIVNDFQKGDIAEGYSVSREKKESFPLTVTSAQKNPTAFYLCASSIVNEQFFGPGTRLTVL.

The table lists this clonotype with a few counts. The chain recombines TRBV12-3 or TRBV12-4 with TRBJ2-2; possibly TRBD1 for D (5 bases). Trimming pared 6 bases from V and 4 bases from J, leaving 15 bases between. The CDR3 runs 15 residues. The CDR3 DNA reads as TGTGCCAGCAGGACCATAAATAGGGGCACCGGGGAGCTGTTTTTT. It specifies CASRTINRGTGELFF.

This chain joins TRBV6-1 and TRBJ1-5; D not resolved. Trimming cost V 3 bases and J 0 bases, with 24 bases left between them. The CDR3 has 20 amino acids. The V gene's germline CDR1 is MNHNS and CDR2 SASEGT. As DNA, the CDR3 is TGTGCCAGCAGTGATCGAAGCGGCTGGGTCAGTCTAGATAGCAATCAGCCCCAGCATTTT. It specifies CASSDRSGWVSLDSNQPQHF.

CDR3 protein: CASSSRGGAGGYGYTF. The CDR3 nucleotides read TGTGCCAGCAGCTCTCGAGGGGGGGCTGGGGGCTATGGCTACACCTTC. The chain has TRBV7-8 and TRBJ1-2; D is perhaps TRBD1 (6 bases). The germline V gene has CDR1 SGHVS and CDR2 FQNEAQ. Trimming took off 4 bases at V and 4 bases at J, with 19 bases between the two ends. CDR3 length: 16 amino acids. Complete variable domain (other parts from reference TRBV7-8 and TRBJ1-2): GAGVSQSPRYKVAKRGQDVALRCDPISGHVSLFWYQQALGQGPEFLTYFQNEAQLDKSGLPSDRFFAERPEGSVSTLKIQRTQQEDSAVYLCASSSRGGAGGYGYTFGSGTRLTVV.

The sample holds a few counts of this clonotype. The rearrangement joins TRBV30 to TRBJ1-5; D is ambiguous. V was clipped by 1 base and J by 4 bases, with 5 bases between them. Germline V gene lookup returns CDR1 GTSNPN and CDR2 SVGIG (reference sequence). This CDR3 contains 12 residues. The CDR3 bases are TGTGCCTGGAGTGGGCCAAATCAGCCCCAGCATTTT. This encodes CAWSGPNQPQHF.

V usage is TRBV6-1 and J usage is TRBJ2-1, with 9 bases aligning to TRBD1. CDR3 length: 16 amino acids. Trimming at V came to 7 bases and at J to 4 bases, leaving 11 bases not matched to a gene. The germline CDR1 and CDR2 sequences are MNHNS and SASEGT. The CDR3 DNA reads as TGTGCCAGCACTCAATCCCGGGACAGGGCTTACAATGAGCAGTTCTTC. Translated, it gives CASTQSRDRAYNEQFF.

The chain links TRBV20-1 to TRBJ2-5; TRBD2 matches at 8 bases. Trimming removed 5 bases from V and 5 bases from J; junction bases left unmatched: 7. Per the germline V gene, CDR1 is DFQATT and CDR2 is SNEGSKA (reference sequence). CDR3 length: 13 amino acids. This CDR3 reads CSALTPGGETQYF. The CDR3 nucleotides are TGCAGTGCTCTCACCCCGGGAGGGGAGACCCAGTACTTC.

The CDR3 loop is CASSLSGGGTRNSPLHF. In DNA, the CDR3 is TGTGCCAGCAGTTTAAGTGGGGGGGGCACGAGGAATTCACCCCTCCACTTT. The V call is TRBV28, the J call TRBJ1-6; possible D gene TRBD1, 6 bases. Germline CDR1 MDHEN, CDR2 SYDVKM. This CDR3 region has 17 residues. The V gene lost 2 bases and the J gene lost 7 bases, with 18 bases spanning the gap.

The rearrangement joins TRBV2 to TRBJ2-5; a weak D match, TRBD2 (7 bases). CDR3 length equals 14 residues. Trimming removed 11 bases at V and 4 bases at J, with 20 bases between. Germline-derived CDR1 and CDR2 are SNHLY and FYNNEI. Here the CDR3 reads CASLRGGARETQYF. The CDR3 DNA reads TGTGCCTCCCTGAGGGGGGGTGCGAGAGAGACCCAGTACTTC.

The chain is built from TRBV6-5 and TRBJ2-2, with D perhaps matching TRBD1 (5 bases). CDR3 length: 14 residues. Trimming stripped 4 bases from V and 0 bases from J, with 6 bases between. In germline, CDR1 is MNHEY, CDR2 SVGAGI. The CDR3 spells CASSWTPNTGELFF. Written as DNA, the CDR3 is TGTGCCAGCAGTTGGACACCGAACACCGGGGAGCTGTTTTTT.

The chain couples TRBV20-1 to TRBJ1-5; 8 bases are shared with TRBD1. This CDR3 region has 15 residues. V lost 1 base and J lost 1; bases outside the gene matches: 3. CDR1 is DFQATT, CDR2 SNEGSKA, per germline (reference sequence). In DNA form, the CDR3 reads TGCAGTGCTAGAGTACAGGGGGGAAGCAATCAGCCCCAGCATTTT. Translation: CSARVQGGSNQPQHF.

This clonotype was picked up a small number of times. The chain uses TRBV24-1 and TRBJ1-2, with 9 bases matching TRBD1. The CDR3 totals 13 residues. The germline V gene has CDR1 KGHDR and CDR2 SFDVKD. After removal of 9 bases from V and 8 bases from J, the junction contained 9 bases not matched to a gene. For the CDR3, the DNA is TGTGCCACCGCTCCCGGGACAGGGTACGGCTACACCTTC. It encodes CATAPGTGYGYTF.